This T cell receptor beta chain comes out of a study of cytomegalovirus exposure and HLA in healthy donors. Study results and limitations: CMV serostatus was the sole immune exposure information available. Researchers catalogued under 200 TCR beta chains as cytomegalovirus-associated. Later analysis reportedly placed an Asian-associated ancestry cluster below the approximately 680-donor mean in N-insertions.

A remark on this clone: The antigen remains undetermined.

The PCR ran on 60 Vbeta and 13 Jbeta primers. Libraries were prepared by immunoSEQ multiplex PCR; TCRdb keeps only in-frame clonotypes and omits some of them. The sample shows 95,000 to 150,000 clones, 50% to 75% of them seen only once. The CDR3 is made up of 14 amino acids. The V segment lost 5 bases and the J segment 8 bases; nucleotides outside the gene matches: 8. Germline CDR1 SGHTA, CDR2 FQGNSA. The chain recombines TRBV7-2 with TRBJ1-1; 10 nucleotides line up with TRBD1. The sequenced sample was PBMCs. The source is a woman aged 40 to 50 in good health and CMV-seropositive. For the CDR3, the DNA is TGTGCCAGCAGCATACGACAGGGGGCAACAGAAGCTTTCTTT. Protein: CASSIRQGATEAFF.